The 31 T cell receptor beta chains below were found in one sample sequenced in a study of ipilimumab plus nivolumab after autologous stem cell transplantation (dated by TCRdb to about 2021). Library preparation was by the immunoSEQ multiplex PCR assay. As stored in TCRdb, this immuneACCESS dataset retains in-frame rearrangements with V and J assigned. A fraction of the clones does not appear; measured against another copy, unresolved V genes explain less than half of the discrepancy, and the remainder lacks a known reason. In all, the sample holds fewer than 85,000 clones, and approximately 83% of those were seen once. Approximately 2.2% of the sample goes to the ten largest clones. The specimen was PBMCs, collected in a trial of ipilimumab plus nivolumab as post-transplant consolidation. The receptors shown here come from a male donor with diffuse large B-cell lymphoma.

This clone appeared a single time. The gene calls are TRBV7-9 and TRBJ1-4; 10 bases align to TRBD1. Per the germline V gene, CDR1 is SEHNR and CDR2 is FQNEAQ (reference sequence). The CDR3 length is 17 residues. Trimming at V came to 4 bases and at J to 7 bases, leaving 12 bases not matched to a gene. CDR3 sequence reads: CASSSDSETGGVEKLFF. CDR3 coding DNA: TGTGCCAGCAGCTCGGATAGCGAGACAGGGGGCGTTGAAAAACTGTTTTTT. Combining the CDR3 with reference TRBV7-9 and TRBJ1-4 gives the whole variable domain DTGVSQNPRHKITKRGQNVTFRCDPISEHNRLYWYRQTLGQGPEFLTYFQNEAQLEKSRLLSDRFSAERPKGSFSTLEIQRTEQGDSAMYLCASSSDSETGGVEKLFFGSGTQLSVL.

The CDR3 reads CATSILRGTDTQYF. CDR3 bases: TGTGCCACCAGCATTCTGAGAGGCACAGATACGCAGTATTTT. The chain combines TRBV15 with TRBJ2-3; D remains unclear. The CDR3 spans 14 residues. V was cut by 4 bases and J by 1 base, with 9 bases left in between. CDR1 is LNHNV, CDR2 YYDKDF, per germline (reference sequence).

The rearrangement joins TRBV6-5 to TRBJ2-4; the D call may be TRBD1 or TRBD2 (7 bases each). The V end lost 7 bases, the J end lost 1 base, and 11 bases lay between the germline ends. Germline-derived CDR1 and CDR2 are MNHEY and SVGAGI. The CDR3 is made up of 14 amino acids. CDR3 bases: TGTGCCAGCACCCAGGGGGGGGCCAAAAACATTCAGTACTTC. Amino acid sequence: CASTQGGAKNIQYF.

A few counts support this clone. This chain connects TRBV5-1 to TRBJ1-2; 7 nucleotides line up with TRBD1. Germline V gives CDR1 SGHRS, CDR2 YFSETQ. The CDR3 totals 15 residues. Losses at the gene ends were 4 bases for V and 5 bases for J; bases not matched to a gene: 11. CDR3 loop: CASSLQGQEGYGYTF. The CDR3, as DNA: TGCGCCAGCAGCCTACAGGGGCAGGAGGGGTATGGCTACACCTTC.

V usage is TRBV7-9 and J usage is TRBJ2-2; D is undetermined. Trimming took off 5 bases at V and 0 bases at J, with 7 bases between the two ends. The CDR3 extends over 14 amino acids. Germline CDR1 SEHNR, CDR2 FQNEAQ (reference sequence). The DNA for the CDR3 is TGTGCCAGCAGCCCGGAAACGAACACCGGGGAGCTGTTTTTT. Protein product: CASSPETNTGELFF.

This chain joins TRBV2 and TRBJ1-1; no firm D call. The length of the CDR3 is 15 residues. Looked up from germline, CDR1 is SNHLY and CDR2 is FYNNEI. Between the trimmed V and J ends, which lost 6 bases and 1 base, there was a span of 15 bases. DNA for the CDR3: TGTGCCAGCAGGCCCCAATTGGTTACGAACACTGAAGCTTTCTTT. This encodes CASRPQLVTNTEAFF.

The chain couples TRBV6-5 to TRBJ2-7; D remains ambiguous. Trimming took off 0 bases at V and 2 bases at J, with 8 bases between the two ends. Germline CDR1 and CDR2: MNHEY and SVGAGI. There are 14 residues in the CDR3. The CDR3 DNA sequence: TGTGCCAGCAGTTACTCCCTAGGTCCCTACGAGCAGTACTTC. Its protein is CASSYSLGPYEQYF.

This sequence joins TRBV19 and TRBJ2-5, with D possibly being TRBD1 (6 bases). The CDR3 covers 17 residues. From germline, CDR1 is LNHDA and CDR2 SQIVND (reference sequence). V lost 2 bases to trimming and J lost 4 bases, with 20 bases between them. DNA for the CDR3: TGTGCCAGTAGTATAAACAGGGTCGGGCAAGTACCAGAGACCCAGTACTTC. It specifies CASSINRVGQVPETQYF.

This chain uses TRBV7-2 with TRBJ2-7; D remains unclear. The ends were cut back, 1 base at V and 4 bases at J, with 8 bases in the middle. The germline V gene has CDR1 SGHTA and CDR2 FQGNSA. CDR3 length: 13 amino acids. The CDR3 DNA is TGTGCCAGCAGCTTAGGTCTAGGTTACGAGCAGTACTTC. Amino acids: CASSLGLGYEQYF.

V is TRBV5-8 and J is TRBJ2-7; D uncertain. CDR1 and CDR2 from the germline V gene are SGHTS and YDEGEE. This CDR3 spans 14 amino acids. V lost 5 bases, J lost 2 bases, and 14 bases lay in between. The CDR3 sequence is CASRTLRFPYEQYF. DNA for the CDR3: TGTGCCAGCAGAACCCTCCGCTTTCCCTACGAGCAGTACTTC.

This clone was seen just once. The CDR3 here is CSAQRMGQETQYF. CDR3 DNA: TGCAGCGCCCAGCGTATGGGTCAAGAGACCCAGTACTTC. The chain carries TRBV29-1 and TRBJ2-5; the D is unclear. The V and J ends lost 7 bases and 2 bases respectively, with 14 bases between them. The germline gives CDR1 SQVTM, CDR2 ANQGSEA. The CDR3 is 13 residues long.

This chain links TRBV11-1 with TRBJ2-5, with a tentative D call TRBD2 (5 bases). Trimming left V 5 bases short and J 1 base short, with 20 bases between. Germline V gives CDR1 SGHAT, CDR2 FQDESV (reference sequence). The CDR3 totals 17 residues. CDR3 loop: CASSLKSGILGQETQYF. The DNA of the CDR3 is TGTGCCAGCAGCCTCAAGTCCGGGATTCTCGGCCAAGAGACCCAGTACTTC.

The rearrangement joins TRBV11-2 to TRBJ1-1; D possibly corresponds to TRBD1 (5 bases). From germline, CDR1 is SGHAT and CDR2 FQNNGV. There are 14 residues in the CDR3. V was trimmed by 5 bases and J by 1 base, leaving 11 bases between them. Here the CDR3 DNA reads TGTGCCAGCAGCCCGACGACAGAGAACACTGAAGCTTTCTTT. It yields the protein CASSPTTENTEAFF.

The chain links TRBV11-2 to TRBJ2-3; 7 bases line up with TRBD1. CDR3 length: 17 residues. Germline values: CDR1 SGHAT, CDR2 FQNNGV. The junction had 12 bases not matched to a gene; V was cut back by 6 bases and J by 0 bases. CDR3 in DNA: TGTGCCAGCAGTCATAATGGGGACAGTTCTAGCACAGATACGCAGTATTTT. Protein product: CASSHNGDSSSTDTQYF.

The J gene is TRBJ1-3, the V gene TRBV11-1; 8 nucleotides align to TRBD1. Germline CDR1 and CDR2: SGHAT and FQDESV (reference sequence). After removal of 5 bases from V and 0 bases from J, the junction contained 9 bases not matched to a gene. CDR3 length: 17 residues. CDR3 amino acids: CASSRTTGAYSGNTIYF. The DNA for the CDR3 is TGTGCCAGCAGCCGTACGACAGGGGCATACTCTGGAAACACCATATATTTT. Drawing the rest from reference TRBV11-1 and TRBJ1-3, the complete variable domain is EAEVAQSPRYKITEKSQAVAFWCDPISGHATLYWYRQILGQGPELLVQFQDESVVDDSQLPKDRFSAERLKGVDSTLKIQPAELGDSAMYLCASSRTTGAYSGNTIYFGEGSWLTVV.

The J gene is TRBJ2-1, the V gene TRBV20-1, with D possibly matching TRBD2 (5 bases). The CDR3 loop spans 11 amino acids. V dropped 1 base and J dropped 10 bases, with 8 bases sitting between them. Per germline, CDR1 DFQATT and CDR2 SNEGSKA (reference sequence). The CDR3 region has the DNA TGCAGTGCTAGAGTGGGAGTGGAGCAGTTCTTC. Protein product: CSARVGVEQFF.

V is TRBV2 and J is TRBJ2-5; 12 bases are shared with TRBD2. Trimming cost V 2 bases and J 1 base; bases outside gene matches: 14. The length of the CDR3 is 20 residues. Per germline, CDR1 SNHLY and CDR2 FYNNEI. CDR3 nucleotides: TGTGCCAGCAGTGAAATTTTACGGACTAGCGGGACGAAAGTCCAAGAGACCCAGTACTTC. Residues: CASSEILRTSGTKVQETQYF.

This clone was observed a single time. V usage is TRBV7-2 and J usage is TRBJ2-5; TRBD2 aligns across 12 bases. In germline, CDR1 is SGHTA, CDR2 FQGNSA. The J segment lost 7 bases and the V segment lost 3 bases, leaving 18 bases of the junction unmatched. The CDR3 extends over 19 amino acids. The CDR3 coding sequence is TGTGCCAGCAGCTTCGCTAGCGGGGGGGGACAACAGATCTTCGGGACCCAGTACTTC. Translating it yields CASSFASGGGQQIFGTQYF.

V is TRBV7-2 and J is TRBJ1-1, with no clear D. Looked up from germline, CDR1 is SGHTA and CDR2 is FQGNSA. The CDR3 totals 16 residues. The ends were cut back, 1 base at V and 0 bases at J, with 12 bases in the middle. The CDR3 region has the DNA TGTGCCAGCAGCTTAGTAGGCGGACGGTTGAACACTGAAGCTTTCTTT. This codes for CASSLVGGRLNTEAFF.

Only a few counts were recorded for this clone. The chain couples TRBV2 to TRBJ1-6, with 7 positions matching TRBD1. The CDR3 runs 15 residues. Per the germline V gene, CDR1 is SNHLY and CDR2 is FYNNEI. Trimming at V came to 4 bases and at J to 9 bases, leaving 9 bases not matched to a gene. CDR3 loop: CASSVGQGDGSPLHF. The CDR3 DNA follows: TGTGCCAGCAGTGTAGGGCAGGGGGATGGTTCACCCCTCCACTTT.

The chain recombines TRBV4-1 with TRBJ2-7; either TRBD1 or TRBD2 may supply D (5 bases each). CDR1 MGHRA and CDR2 YSYEKL come from the germline V gene. Trimming took 4 bases from V and 0 from J, leaving 13 bases between them. CDR3 length: 15 amino acids. DNA for the CDR3: TGCGCCAGCAGCCCCCGGGACCAGCTCTCCTACGAGCAGTACTTC. It specifies CASSPRDQLSYEQYF.

This clone was seen just once. The chain joins TRBV2 to TRBJ1-2; D is uncertain. The CDR3 sequence is 12 residues long. CDR1 and CDR2 from the germline V gene are SNHLY and FYNNEI. V lost 4 bases, J lost 2 bases, and 5 bases lay in between. CDR3 protein: CASSGRNYGYTF. The CDR3 nucleotides read TGTGCCAGCAGTGGACGGAACTATGGCTACACCTTC.

The chain joins TRBV2 to TRBJ2-7, with 8 bases matching TRBD2. The CDR3 spans 16 residues. Germline CDR1 and CDR2: SNHLY and FYNNEI. The V gene end was trimmed by 3 bases and the J gene end by 3 bases; junction bases not matched to a gene: 10. CDR3 in amino acids: CASSEQNRGGVYEQYF. CDR3 in DNA: TGTGCCAGCAGTGAGCAGAACCGGGGGGGCGTCTACGAGCAGTACTTC.

The J gene is TRBJ2-7, the V gene TRBV6-1; possibly TRBD1 for D (6 bases). The germline V and J ends were trimmed by 4 bases and 2 bases, with 12 bases remaining between them. Germline V gene sequence: CDR1 MNHNS, CDR2 SASEGT. The CDR3 consists of 14 residues. This chain's CDR3 is CASSVFRGAYEQYF. The CDR3 DNA is TGTGCCAGCAGTGTTTTCAGGGGAGCCTACGAGCAGTACTTC.

The J gene is TRBJ1-1, the V gene TRBV11-2, with 11 positions matching TRBD1. The germline V gene encodes CDR1 SGHAT and CDR2 FQNNGV. CDR3 size: 17 residues. J gave up 0 bases and V 5 bases, and 8 bases lay outside the gene matches. CDR3 residues: CASSTLDRGRMNTEAFF. In DNA, the CDR3 is TGTGCCAGCAGCACCCTGGACAGGGGGCGAATGAACACTGAAGCTTTCTTT. Using reference TRBV11-2 and TRBJ1-1 for the parts outside the CDR3, the full variable domain is EAGVAQSPRYKIIEKRQSVAFWCNPISGHATLYWYQQILGQGPKLLIQFQNNGVVDDSQLPKDRFSAERLKGVDSTLKIQPAKLEDSAVYLCASSTLDRGRMNTEAFFGQGTRLTVV.

The chain is built from TRBV6-5 and TRBJ1-2; 9 positions match TRBD1. This CDR3 is 14 amino acids long. Germline CDR1 reads MNHEY; CDR2 reads SVGAGI. V was pared by 6 bases and J by 6 bases, with 8 bases of the junction left unmatched. The chain's CDR3 is CASRSGTGRHGYTF. As DNA, the CDR3 is TGTGCCAGCAGGAGCGGGACAGGGAGGCATGGCTACACCTTC.

The chain employs TRBV7-2 and TRBJ2-7; D is perhaps TRBD1 (6 bases). Germline V lookup: CDR1 SGHTA, CDR2 FQGNSA. The CDR3 consists of 15 residues. V was shortened by 1 base and J by 6 bases, with 16 bases between the two germline ends. CDR3 in DNA: TGTGCCAGCAGCTTAGGTCCAGGGGTTTACTTCGAGCAGTACTTC. Amino acids: CASSLGPGVYFEQYF.

The chain couples TRBV2 to TRBJ2-3; D is unresolved. The V gene's germline CDR1 is SNHLY and CDR2 FYNNEI. V lost 8 bases and J lost 5, with 14 bases in between. The CDR3 covers 13 residues. CDR3 in amino acids: CASLVYWGDTQYF. Here the CDR3 DNA reads TGTGCCAGCCTAGTATATTGGGGAGATACGCAGTATTTT.

V and J are TRBV30 and TRBJ1-3, with D hard to call. The germline CDR1 and CDR2 sequences are GTSNPN and SVGIG (reference sequence). The CDR3 is 13 amino acids. Deletions cut 3 bases from V and 4 bases from J, with 10 bases between. The CDR3 sequence: CAWRLDGGNTIYF. The CDR3 region has the DNA TGTGCCTGGAGGCTGGACGGAGGAAACACCATATATTTT. The full variable domain, its missing parts supplied by reference TRBV30 and TRBJ1-3, is SQTIHQWPATLVQPVGSPLSLECTVEGTSNPNLYWYRQAAGRGLQLLFYSVGIGQISSEVPQNLSASRPQDRQFILSSKKLLLSDSGFYLCAWRLDGGNTIYFGEGSWLTVV.

This chain joins TRBV5-5 and TRBJ1-2; D is ambiguous. This CDR3 spans 11 amino acids. Germline CDR1 SGHKS, CDR2 YYEKEE (reference sequence). Trimming shortened V by 3 bases and J by 7 bases, and 7 bases separated the two germline ends. The CDR3 nucleotides read TGTGCCAGCAGCTCCTTACGTGGCTACACCTTC. It is translated as CASSSLRGYTF.

The chain is built from TRBV19 and TRBJ2-7; weak D call: TRBD2 (6 bases). V shed 3 bases and J shed 4 bases, with 13 bases lying between them. Germline V gene lookup returns CDR1 LNHDA and CDR2 SQIVND (reference sequence). This CDR3 comprises 14 residues. CDR3 sequence reads: CASSITGGEYEQYF. In DNA, the CDR3 is TGTGCCAGTAGTATCACCGGAGGGGAGTACGAGCAGTACTTC.